The source of this T cell receptor beta chain is a study of blood T cell repertoires in COVID-19 (dated by TCRdb to the early 2020s). Background for the entire study: The collaborator samples originated in the United States, Italy and Spain and spanned the acute and convalescent phases of COVID-19. The prospective study material was composed of cDNA or gDNA derived from T cells, B-cell-depleted T cells, or PBMCs. The dataset comprised deeply sampled blood TCRbeta repertoires from subjects exposed to, actively infected with, or recovered from COVID-19. A freely available public database, intended as a resource for researchers studying the immune response to SARS-CoV-2, is where the repertoires were released. The samples were drawn from two sources: the first 160 participants of the ongoing ImmuneRACE study, and 1,200 or so subjects contributed by 6 global collaborators. A de-identified subject ID, COVID-19 status, age in years and sex were almost always included in the sample metadata. Where available, HLA class I and class II types were obtained from metadata supplied by the sample provider rather than from assay-based typing. General conclusions and limits of the study: The amount of clinical and demographic metadata varied by source and participant and was provided uncurated.

As regards this clone: Its target antigen remains unknown. Qualities for individual bases were not recorded, and no much larger clone is one base off.

The immunoSEQ Assay, a bias-controlled multiplex PCR, was used to amplify TCRbeta CDR3 regions from genomic DNA. Under the source paper's analysis protocol: Nucleated cell counts per sample were estimated from amplification of reference gene primers within the assay. Sequence reads were collapsed and filtered to measure the absolute abundance of every unique TCRbeta CDR3 rearrangement. For each sample, productive Simpson clonality was calculated as the square root of Simpson's diversity index across productive rearrangements. TCRdb re-hosts the immuneACCESS table, in-frame sequences only. Its copies lack some clones; in the studies checked, an unresolved V gene accounts for under half of them, and the cause for the rest is not known. Clone size and the V and J calls come from that table; the DNA yielded D and trimming. The sample table contains under 300,000 clones; only one count was recorded for roughly 86% of them. The top ten clonotypes cover about 3.5% of the sample.

Collaborating institutions collected whole blood in K2EDTA tubes following their own protocols. For TCRbeta analysis, collaborators shipped samples in one of three forms: frozen whole blood, isolated PBMCs, or DNA extracted from either of those sample types. The sample taken for sequencing was peripheral blood. The sequence came from a man between 18 and 35 years old with active or convalescent COVID-19.

The CDR3 amino acid sequence is: CATSDPTREEQYF. Read as DNA, the sequence is TGTGCCACCAGTGACCCTACCCGGGAAGAGCAGTACTTC. The rearrangement joined TRBV24-1 to TRBJ2-7; the D gene is perhaps TRBD2, from 5 matching bases. Cut back by 4 bases and 7 bases, the V and J ends lie 13 bases apart. Its CDR3 holds 13 amino acids, cysteine through phenylalanine. The entry retains the CDR3 DNA only, 39 bases that are in frame from base 1. CDR1 and CDR2 are read off the germline V gene as KGHDR and SFDVKD.